These 2 T cell receptor beta chains came from one sample sequenced in a study of OX40 agonist ivuxolimab in advanced cancers. TCRdb keeps only in-frame clones here, not all; method: immunoSEQ multiplex PCR. Among about 90,000 clones listed, 75% to 90% were seen once. The source was CD4+ or CD8+ T cells sorted from blood, collected in a trial of the OX40 agonist ivuxolimab. The origin of the receptors is an adult with an advanced solid tumor such as melanoma, head and neck, liver or kidney cancer.

The rearrangement joins TRBV9 to TRBJ2-2; maybe TRBD2 (5 bases). V shed 0 bases and J shed 4 bases, with 7 bases lying between them. CDR3 length equals 14 residues. Germline values: CDR1 SGDLS, CDR2 YYNGEE. The CDR3 sequence: CASSVGGSTGELFF. CDR3 nucleotides: TGTGCCAGCAGCGTAGGTGGGAGCACCGGGGAGCTGTTTTTT.

The J gene is TRBJ2-7, the V gene TRBV28; TRBD1 agrees at 9 bases. Germline V gives CDR1 MDHEN, CDR2 SYDVKM. V was pared by 7 bases and J by 6 bases, with 10 bases of the junction left unmatched. The CDR3 is 14 amino acids. The CDR3 DNA follows: TGTGCCAGCAAATGGTGGGACAGGGAAGGCGAGCAGTACTTC. Protein product: CASKWWDREGEQYF.